What follows is one T cell receptor beta chain and its context. TCRdb called the RT-PCR reads again in MiXCR, with one record for every CDR3 protein. Here the sample spans a few hundred thousand distinct CDR3 sequences, 13% to 15% being singletons. This entry belongs to a study of patients and donors after allogeneic stem cell transplantation. The CDR3 sequence is 13 residues long. Germline assignment: CDR1 GTSNPN and CDR2 SVGIG (reference sequence). The V and J ends lost 1 base and 7 bases respectively, with 13 bases between them. Sequenced input: blood, either unsorted or a sorted T cell fraction (not recorded which). The clonotype comes from a human donor who was either an allogeneic HSCT recipient or a stem cell or donor lymphocyte infusion donor (not recorded which). It is not recorded whose cells these are; they may come from a transplant donor. The chain recombines TRBV30 with TRBJ1-1; a weak D match, TRBD1 (5 bases). The CDR3 coding sequence is TGTGCCTGGAGTGCAAGGGGAAGGGATGAAGCTTTCTTT. Residues: CAWSARGRDEAFF.